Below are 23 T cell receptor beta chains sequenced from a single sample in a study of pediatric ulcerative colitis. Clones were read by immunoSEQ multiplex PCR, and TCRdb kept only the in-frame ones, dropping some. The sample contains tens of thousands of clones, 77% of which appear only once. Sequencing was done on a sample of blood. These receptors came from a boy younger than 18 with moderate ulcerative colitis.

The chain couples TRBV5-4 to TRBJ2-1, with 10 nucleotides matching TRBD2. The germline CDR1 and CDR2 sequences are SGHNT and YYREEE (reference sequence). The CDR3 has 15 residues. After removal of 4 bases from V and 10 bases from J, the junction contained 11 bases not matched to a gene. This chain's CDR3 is CASSLRLAGVREQFF. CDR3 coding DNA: TGTGCCAGCAGCCTTAGGCTAGCGGGAGTAAGAGAGCAGTTCTTC.

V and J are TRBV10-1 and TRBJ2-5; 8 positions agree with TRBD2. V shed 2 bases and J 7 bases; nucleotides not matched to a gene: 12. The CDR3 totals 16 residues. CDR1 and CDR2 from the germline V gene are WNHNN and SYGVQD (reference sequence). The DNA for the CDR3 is TGCGCCAGCAGTGAGGAGGTCGGCGGGGGGTCGGTGACCCAGTACTTC. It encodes CASSEEVGGGSVTQYF.

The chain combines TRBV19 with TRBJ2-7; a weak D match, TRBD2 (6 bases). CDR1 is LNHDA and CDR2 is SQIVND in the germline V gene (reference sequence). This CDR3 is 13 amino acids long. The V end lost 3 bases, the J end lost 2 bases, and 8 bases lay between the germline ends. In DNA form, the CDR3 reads TGTGCCAGTAGTATCGGGGGAGCCTACGAGCAGTACTTC. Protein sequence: CASSIGGAYEQYF.

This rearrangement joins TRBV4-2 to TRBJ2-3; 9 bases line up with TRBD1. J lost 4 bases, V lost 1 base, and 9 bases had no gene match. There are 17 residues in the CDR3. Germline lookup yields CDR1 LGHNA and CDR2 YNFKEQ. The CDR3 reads CASSQAQGAVRADTQYF. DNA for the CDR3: TGTGCCAGCAGCCAAGCACAGGGGGCCGTTAGGGCAGATACGCAGTATTTT.

CDR3 DNA: TGTGCCAGCAGGCCCTTAATAGGGGGACTAACCAAAAACATTCAGTACTTC. Encoded protein: CASRPLIGGLTKNIQYF. The J gene is TRBJ2-4, the V gene TRBV2; perhaps TRBD2 as D (7 bases). CDR1 and CDR2 from the germline V gene are SNHLY and FYNNEI. The length of the CDR3 is 17 residues. V was pared by 6 bases and J by 2 bases, with 20 bases between.

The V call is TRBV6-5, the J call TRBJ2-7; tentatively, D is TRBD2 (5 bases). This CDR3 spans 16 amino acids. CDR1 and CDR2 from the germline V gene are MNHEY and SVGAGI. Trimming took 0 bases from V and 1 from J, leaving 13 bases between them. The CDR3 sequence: CASSYSAGRGSYEQYF. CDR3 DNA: TGTGCCAGCAGTTACTCGGCAGGACGAGGGTCCTACGAGCAGTACTTC.

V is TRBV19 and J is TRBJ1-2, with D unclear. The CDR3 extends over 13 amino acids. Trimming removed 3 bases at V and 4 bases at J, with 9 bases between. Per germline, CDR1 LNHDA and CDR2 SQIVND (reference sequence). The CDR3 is CASSIVRTYGYTF. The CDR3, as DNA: TGTGCCAGTAGTATTGTACGGACCTATGGCTACACCTTC.

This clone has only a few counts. For the CDR3, the DNA is TGCGCCAGCAGCCAAGATCTCCGGGTAAGGGGCTACACCTTC. This encodes CASSQDLRVRGYTF. The chain couples TRBV4-1 to TRBJ1-2; D uncertain. The CDR3 consists of 14 residues. Trimming shortened V by 0 bases and J by 8 bases, and 13 bases separated the two germline ends. Germline-derived CDR1 and CDR2 are MGHRA and YSYEKL.

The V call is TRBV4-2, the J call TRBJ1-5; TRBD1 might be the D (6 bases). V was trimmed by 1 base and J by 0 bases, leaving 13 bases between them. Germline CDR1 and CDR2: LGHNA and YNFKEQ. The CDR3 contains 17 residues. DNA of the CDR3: TGTGCCAGCAGCCAAGGTCGGGGGGCTAATAGCAATCAGCCCCAGCATTTT. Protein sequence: CASSQGRGANSNQPQHF.

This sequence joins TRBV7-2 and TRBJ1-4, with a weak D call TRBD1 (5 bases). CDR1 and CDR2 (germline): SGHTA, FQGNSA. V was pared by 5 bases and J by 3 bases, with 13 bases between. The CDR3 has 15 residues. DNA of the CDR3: TGTGCCAGCAGCCCCGGTAGGGGTGCTAATGAAAAACTGTTTTTT. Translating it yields CASSPGRGANEKLFF.

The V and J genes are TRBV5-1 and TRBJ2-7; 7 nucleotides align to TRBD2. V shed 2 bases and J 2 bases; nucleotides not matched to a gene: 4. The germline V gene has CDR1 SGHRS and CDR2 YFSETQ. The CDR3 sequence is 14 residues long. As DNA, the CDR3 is TGCGCCAGCAGCTTTGGGGGGGATACCTACGAGCAGTACTTC. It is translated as CASSFGGDTYEQYF.

This CDR3 reads CASGLVLGGSSNEQFF. CDR3 DNA: TGTGCTAGTGGTTTGGTACTTGGCGGGAGTAGCAATGAGCAGTTCTTC. V and J are TRBV12-5 and TRBJ2-1; 7 bases match TRBD2. This CDR3 comprises 16 residues. V lost 0 bases, J lost 6 bases, and 8 bases stayed unmatched. CDR1 LGHNT and CDR2 FRNRAP come from the germline V gene.

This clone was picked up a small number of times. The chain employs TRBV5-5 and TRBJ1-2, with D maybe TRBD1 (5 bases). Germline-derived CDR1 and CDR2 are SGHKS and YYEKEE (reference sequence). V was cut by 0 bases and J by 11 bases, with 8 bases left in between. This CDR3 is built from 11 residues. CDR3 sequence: CASSLDRRYTF. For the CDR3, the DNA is TGTGCCAGCAGCTTGGACAGGAGGTACACCTTC.

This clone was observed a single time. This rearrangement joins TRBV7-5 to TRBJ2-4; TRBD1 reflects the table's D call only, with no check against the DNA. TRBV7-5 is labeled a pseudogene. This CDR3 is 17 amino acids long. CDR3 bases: TGTGTCAGAAGCCTAGAAACAGGGGTAGGGCCCAAAAACATTCAGTACTTC. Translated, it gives CVRSLETGVGPKNIQYF.

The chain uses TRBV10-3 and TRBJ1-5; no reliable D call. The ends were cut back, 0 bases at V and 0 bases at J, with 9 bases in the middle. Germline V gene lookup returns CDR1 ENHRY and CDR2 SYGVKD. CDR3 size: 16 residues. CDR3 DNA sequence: TGTGCCATCAGTGAGTCGAGCCAGCTTAGCAATCAGCCCCAGCATTTT. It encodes CAISESSQLSNQPQHF.

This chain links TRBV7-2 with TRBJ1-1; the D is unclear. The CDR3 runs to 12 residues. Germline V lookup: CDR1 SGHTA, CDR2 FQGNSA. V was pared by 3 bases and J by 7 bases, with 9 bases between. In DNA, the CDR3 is TGTGCCAGCAGCTTCCTTACAAGTGAAGCTTTCTTT. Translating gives CASSFLTSEAFF.

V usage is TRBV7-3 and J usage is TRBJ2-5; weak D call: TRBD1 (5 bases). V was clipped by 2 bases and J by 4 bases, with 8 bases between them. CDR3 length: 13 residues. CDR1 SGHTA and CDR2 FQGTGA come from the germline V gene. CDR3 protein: CASSLGARETQYF. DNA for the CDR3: TGTGCCAGCAGCTTAGGGGCCAGAGAGACCCAGTACTTC.

The CDR3 DNA reads as TGTGCCAGCAGCGACCGACTAGCGGGTCGGAGGGAGACCCAGTACTTC. As protein: CASSDRLAGRRETQYF. This chain joins TRBV2 and TRBJ2-5; 10 nucleotides line up with TRBD2. Germline CDR1 and CDR2: SNHLY and FYNNEI. The trim removed 6 bases at V and 5 bases at J, leaving 12 bases unmatched. The CDR3 runs to 16 residues.

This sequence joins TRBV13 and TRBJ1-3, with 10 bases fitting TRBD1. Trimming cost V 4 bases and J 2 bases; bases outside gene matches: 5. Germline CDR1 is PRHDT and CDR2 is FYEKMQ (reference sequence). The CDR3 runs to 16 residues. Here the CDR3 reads CASSSRTGGTGNTIYF. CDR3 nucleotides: TGTGCCAGCAGCTCCAGGACAGGGGGGACTGGAAACACCATATATTTT.

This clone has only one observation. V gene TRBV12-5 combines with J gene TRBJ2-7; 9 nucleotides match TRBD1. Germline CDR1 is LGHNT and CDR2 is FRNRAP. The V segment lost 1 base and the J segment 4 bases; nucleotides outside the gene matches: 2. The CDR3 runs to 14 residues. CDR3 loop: CASGLAGQGYEQYF. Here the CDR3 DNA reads TGTGCTAGTGGTTTGGCGGGACAGGGTTACGAGCAGTACTTC.

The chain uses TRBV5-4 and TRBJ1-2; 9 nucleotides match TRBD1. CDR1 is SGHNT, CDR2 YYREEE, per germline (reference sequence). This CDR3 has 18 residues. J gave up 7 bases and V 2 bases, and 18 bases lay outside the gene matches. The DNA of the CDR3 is TGTGCCAGCAGCTTATTTCCGAGACAGGGGGGTCTACCTATTGGCTACACCTTC. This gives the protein CASSLFPRQGGLPIGYTF.

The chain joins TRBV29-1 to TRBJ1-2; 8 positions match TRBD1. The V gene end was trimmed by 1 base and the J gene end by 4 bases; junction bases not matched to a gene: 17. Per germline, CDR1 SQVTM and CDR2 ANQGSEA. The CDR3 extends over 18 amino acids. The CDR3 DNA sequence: TGCAGCGTTGAAGCTATGGGGACAGGTGCCCCCCGGAGCTATGGCTACACCTTC. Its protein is CSVEAMGTGAPRSYGYTF. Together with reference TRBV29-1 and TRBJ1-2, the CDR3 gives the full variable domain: SAVISQKPSRDICQRGTSLTIQCQVDSQVTMMFWYRQQPGQSLTLIATANQGSEATYESGFVIDKFPISRPNLTFSTLTVSNMSPEDSSIYLCSVEAMGTGAPRSYGYTFGSGTRLTVV.

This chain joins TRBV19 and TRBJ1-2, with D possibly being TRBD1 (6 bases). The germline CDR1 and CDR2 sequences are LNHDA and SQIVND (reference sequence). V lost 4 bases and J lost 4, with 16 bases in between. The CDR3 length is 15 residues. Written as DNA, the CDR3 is TGTGCCAGTAGTACCGGACGGGGGCCGGGCTATGGCTACACCTTC. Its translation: CASSTGRGPGYGYTF. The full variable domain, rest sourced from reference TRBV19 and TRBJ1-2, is DGGITQSPKYLFRKEGQNVTLSCEQNLNHDAMYWYRQDPGQGLRLIYYSQIVNDFQKGDIAEGYSVSREKKESFPLTVTSAQKNPTAFYLCASSTGRGPGYGYTFGSGTRLTVV.